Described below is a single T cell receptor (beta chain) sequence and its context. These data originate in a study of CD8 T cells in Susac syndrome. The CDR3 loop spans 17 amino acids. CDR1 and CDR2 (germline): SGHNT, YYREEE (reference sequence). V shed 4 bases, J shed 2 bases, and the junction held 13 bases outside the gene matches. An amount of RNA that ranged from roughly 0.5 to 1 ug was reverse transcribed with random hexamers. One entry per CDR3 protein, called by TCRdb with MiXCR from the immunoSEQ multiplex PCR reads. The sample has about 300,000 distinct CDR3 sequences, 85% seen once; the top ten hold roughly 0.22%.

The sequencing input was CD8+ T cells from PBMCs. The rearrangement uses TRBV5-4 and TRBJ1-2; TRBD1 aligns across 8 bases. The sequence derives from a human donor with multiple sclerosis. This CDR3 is CASSHPPGTGYNYGYTF. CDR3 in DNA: TGTGCCAGCAGCCACCCGCCCGGGACAGGTTACAACTATGGCTACACCTTC.